These 20 T cell receptor beta chains were sequenced from one sample in a study of blood T cell repertoires in COVID-19. Generated by immunoSEQ multiplex PCR, the TCRdb table keeps only in-frame clones and is missing some. The repertoire holds about 240,000 clones, with about four fifths as singletons. What was sequenced was PBMCs or T cells enriched from blood (not recorded which). Receptors were obtained from a woman between 35 and 50 years old who had been exposed to COVID-19.

CDR3 amino acids: CASSQDWSRVGVNTEAFF. CDR3 bases: TGCGCCAGCAGCCAAGATTGGTCCAGGGTAGGGGTGAACACTGAAGCTTTCTTT. The chain joins TRBV4-3 to TRBJ1-1; TRBD1 might be the D (5 bases). The germline CDR1 and CDR2 sequences are LGHNA and YSLEER. The germline V and J ends were trimmed by 0 bases and 0 bases, with 17 bases remaining between them. There are 18 residues in the CDR3.

The rearrangement links TRBV29-1 to TRBJ2-1; 9 bases match TRBD2. After removal of 4 bases from V and 4 bases from J, the junction contained 17 bases not matched to a gene. CDR1 is SQVTM and CDR2 is ANQGSEA in the germline V gene. The CDR3 is made up of 18 amino acids. For the CDR3, the DNA is TGCAGCGTTGGAGAGAGTACTTGGCTAGCGGGGAGATACAATGAGCAGTTCTTC. It is translated as CSVGESTWLAGRYNEQFF.

This clone was observed once. The chain recombines TRBV5-1 with TRBJ2-3; a possible D gene is TRBD2 (6 bases). CDR3 size: 15 residues. V was cut by 4 bases and J by 2 bases, with 14 bases left in between. Germline values: CDR1 SGHRS, CDR2 YFSETQ. CDR3 amino acids: CASSPHWRDTDTQYF. The DNA for the CDR3 is TGCGCCAGCAGCCCTCATTGGCGGGACACAGATACGCAGTATTTT. The entire variable domain, with the rest obtained from reference TRBV5-1 and TRBJ2-3, is as follows: KAGVTQTPRYLIKTRGQQVTLSCSPISGHRSVSWYQQTPGQGLQFLFEYFSETQRNKGNFPGRFSGRQFSNSRSEMNVSTLELGDSALYLCASSPHWRDTDTQYFGPGTRLTVL.

V gene TRBV5-6 combines with J gene TRBJ2-5; TRBD2 matches 12 bases. The CDR3 consists of 16 residues. Germline CDR1 and CDR2: SGHDT and YYEEEE. V was clipped by 2 bases and J by 1 base; unmatched bases: 3. The CDR3 bases are TGTGCCAGCAGCTTCCGGACTAGCGGGGTCCAAGAGACCCAGTACTTC. Translated: CASSFRTSGVQETQYF.

The genes are TRBV5-4 and TRBJ2-5; TRBD2 aligns across 9 bases. Per the germline V gene, CDR1 is SGHNT and CDR2 is YYREEE (reference sequence). This CDR3 is built from 15 residues. Germline trimming cut 1 base from V and 5 bases from J; bases unmatched to any gene: 6. CDR3 protein: CASSLRVAGDETQYF. DNA of the CDR3: TGTGCCAGCAGCTTGCGAGTAGCGGGGGATGAGACCCAGTACTTC. Supplemented by reference TRBV5-4 and TRBJ2-5, the full variable domain reads ETGVTQSPTHLIKTRGQQVTLRCSSQSGHNTVSWYQQALGQGPQFIFQYYREEENGRGNFPPRFSGLQFPNYSSELNVNALELDDSALYLCASSLRVAGDETQYFGPGTRLLVL.

CDR3: CASGTGIEQYF. CDR3 DNA: TGTGCCTCCGGGACAGGCATCGAGCAGTACTTC. V is TRBV28 and J is TRBJ2-7; 8 positions agree with TRBD1. V shed 11 bases, J shed 6 bases, and the junction held 6 bases outside the gene matches. The CDR3 loop spans 11 amino acids. Germline V gene data show CDR1 as MDHEN and CDR2 as SYDVKM.

This clone was seen once. The rearrangement links TRBV11-2 to TRBJ2-5, with 12 bases identical to TRBD2. The CDR3 length is 16 residues. V lost 5 bases to trimming and J lost 1 base; unmatched junction nucleotides: 5. Germline loops: CDR1 SGHAT, CDR2 FQNNGV. For the CDR3, the DNA is TGTGCCAGCAGCCGTACTAGCGGGGGGACCCAAGAGACCCAGTACTTC. Translating it yields CASSRTSGGTQETQYF.

On this clone itself: The same CDR3 is also encoded by other DNA sequences in this sample. V and J are TRBV5-1 and TRBJ1-1, with 9 bases that match TRBD1. Germline V CDR1 and CDR2: SGHRS, YFSETQ. V shed 4 bases, J shed 3 bases, and the junction held 4 bases outside the gene matches. CDR3 length: 14 residues. The CDR3 DNA reads TGCGCCAGCAGCCCTCGGACAGGGGACACTGAAGCTTTCTTT. This encodes CASSPRTGDTEAFF.

This clone was counted a single time. The chain employs TRBV3-1 (or the pseudogene TRBV3-2) and TRBJ1-6; maybe TRBD1 (5 bases). The CDR3 is 14 residues long. V was trimmed by 9 bases and J by 3 bases, leaving 12 bases between them. Germline CDR1 LGHDT, CDR2 YNNKEL (reference sequence). The CDR3 sequence is CASHQGSYNSPLHF. The CDR3 coding sequence is TGTGCCAGTCACCAGGGTAGCTATAATTCACCCCTCCACTTT.

This sequence joins TRBV12-3 or TRBV12-4 and TRBJ1-3, with D uncertain. The CDR3 extends over 11 amino acids. With 3 bases removed from V and 7 bases from J, the gap between germline ends came to 4 bases. CDR3 nucleotide sequence: TGTGCCAGCAGTTTGTCTAACACCATATATTTT. It specifies CASSLSNTIYF.

Written as DNA, the CDR3 is TGTGCCAGCTCACCCGGGCAGGGGCCCGGTAATGAAAAACTGTTTTTT. The encoded protein is CASSPGQGPGNEKLFF. The chain recombines TRBV18 with TRBJ1-4; the D gene is possibly TRBD1 (6 bases). V was shortened by 3 bases and J by 4 bases, with 15 bases between the two germline ends. The germline gives CDR1 KGHSH, CDR2 LQKENI. CDR3 length equals 16 residues.

The chain couples TRBV3-1 (or the pseudogene TRBV3-2) to TRBJ2-7; tentative D call: TRBD1 (6 bases). The germline CDR1 and CDR2 sequences are LGHDT and YNNKEL (reference sequence). V was pared by 6 bases and J by 3 bases, with 12 bases between. The CDR3 is made up of 13 amino acids. The CDR3 loop reads CASSHGQIYEQYF. The CDR3 nucleotides are TGTGCCAGCAGTCACGGACAGATCTACGAGCAGTACTTC.

The V gene is TRBV5-1, the J gene TRBJ1-6, with D unclear. Germline V gene lookup returns CDR1 SGHRS and CDR2 YFSETQ. The CDR3 is 13 residues long. The ends were cut back, 0 bases at V and 10 bases at J, with 8 bases in the middle. The CDR3 region is CASSLAGKSPLHF. The DNA of the CDR3 is TGCGCCAGCAGCTTGGCGGGTAAATCACCCCTCCACTTT.

This clone was detected once. The chain has TRBV19 and TRBJ1-6; 9 bases fit TRBD1. Germline CDR1 LNHDA, CDR2 SQIVND (reference sequence). V lost 8 bases and J lost 5; bases outside the gene matches: 4. The CDR3 has 14 residues. The CDR3 nucleotides read TGTGCCAGTGGGAGACAGGGGGATAATTCACCCCTCCACTTT. Residues: CASGRQGDNSPLHF.

The CDR3 sequence is CASSPQGPTTHAEAFF. CDR3 DNA sequence: TGTGCCAGCAGCCCGCAAGGACCGACTACCCATGCTGAAGCTTTCTTT. The rearrangement links TRBV7-9 to TRBJ1-1, with D unclear. This CDR3 region has 16 residues. The germline V gene has CDR1 SEHNR and CDR2 FQNEAQ (reference sequence). V dropped 5 bases and J dropped 6 bases, with 22 bases sitting between them. The full variable domain, in which reference TRBV7-9 and TRBJ1-1 provide the parts outside the CDR3, is DTGVSQNPRHKITKRGQNVTFRCDPISEHNRLYWYRQTLGQGPEFLTYFQNEAQLEKSRLLSDRFSAERPKGSFSTLEIQRTEQGDSAMYLCASSPQGPTTHAEAFFGQGTRLTVV.

V is TRBV16 and J is TRBJ1-5; D possibly corresponds to TRBD1 (6 bases). The V and J ends lost 5 bases and 3 bases respectively, with 11 bases between them. In germline, CDR1 is KGHSY, CDR2 FQNENV. This CDR3 contains 14 residues. The CDR3 nucleotides read TGTGCCAGCAGCACGACAGGACCCAATCAGCCCCAGCATTTT. Protein: CASSTTGPNQPQHF.

The chain recombines TRBV27 with TRBJ2-7; D remains ambiguous. The CDR3 extends over 14 amino acids. Germline-derived CDR1 and CDR2 are MNHEY and SMNVEV (reference sequence). V was pared by 5 bases and J by 3 bases, with 14 bases between. CDR3 amino acids: CASSPQSTIYEQYF. CDR3 in DNA: TGTGCCAGCAGTCCCCAGAGTACTATCTACGAGCAGTACTTC.

The rearrangement links TRBV6-5 to TRBJ1-1; D is possibly TRBD1 (6 bases). Trimming removed 0 bases at V and 5 bases at J, with 10 bases between. CDR1 and CDR2 from the germline V gene are MNHEY and SVGAGI. The CDR3 has 14 residues. CDR3 nucleotide sequence: TGTGCCAGCAGTTACTCTGGGGGCGGGACTGAAGCTTTCTTT. Amino acid sequence: CASSYSGGGTEAFF.

This chain links TRBV14 with TRBJ2-5, with D tentatively TRBD1 (5 bases). V was shortened by 2 bases and J by 5 bases, with 18 bases between the two germline ends. Germline V gene data show CDR1 as SGHDN and CDR2 as FVKESK. The CDR3 runs 16 residues. The CDR3: CASSQWTISSEETQYF. DNA of the CDR3: TGTGCCAGCAGCCAATGGACAATCTCCTCGGAGGAGACCCAGTACTTC.

This chain links TRBV9 with TRBJ1-1; a possible D gene is TRBD1 (6 bases). The CDR3 runs 15 residues. V was trimmed by 0 bases and J by 2 bases, leaving 11 bases between them. Germline V gene sequence: CDR1 SGDLS, CDR2 YYNGEE. CDR3: CASSVVGRGNTEAFF. Written as DNA, the CDR3 is TGTGCCAGCAGCGTAGTGGGCAGGGGTAACACTGAAGCTTTCTTT.